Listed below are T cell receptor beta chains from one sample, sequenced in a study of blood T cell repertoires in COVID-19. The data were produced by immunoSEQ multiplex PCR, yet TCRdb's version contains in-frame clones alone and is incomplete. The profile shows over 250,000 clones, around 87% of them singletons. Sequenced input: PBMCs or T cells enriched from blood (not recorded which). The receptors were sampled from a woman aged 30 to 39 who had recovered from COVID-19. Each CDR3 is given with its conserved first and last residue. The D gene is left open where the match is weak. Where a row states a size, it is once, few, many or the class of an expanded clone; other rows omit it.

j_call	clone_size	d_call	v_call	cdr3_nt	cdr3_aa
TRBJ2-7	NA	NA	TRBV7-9	TGTGCCAGCAGCCCGGGACAAGACTCCTACGAGCAGTACTTC	CASSPGQDSYEQYF
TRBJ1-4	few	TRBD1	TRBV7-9	TGTGCCAGTTGCGGGCCCTTCTGGGACAGCCCTAATGAAAAACTGTTTTTT	CASCGPFWDSPNEKLFF
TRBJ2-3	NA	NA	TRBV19	TGTGCCAGTAGTATTGGGCAGAGCACAGATACGCAGTATTTT	CASSIGQSTDTQYF
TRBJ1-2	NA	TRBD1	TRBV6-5	TGTGCCAGCAGCCAGGGGGAGCACTATGGCTACACCTTC	CASSQGEHYGYTF
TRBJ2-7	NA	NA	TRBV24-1	TGTGCCACCAGTGACCGCGGGACCGCGGGTGAGCAGTACTTC	CATSDRGTAGEQYF
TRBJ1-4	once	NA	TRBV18	TGTGCCAGCTCACCTACTTCTGCAACTAATGAAAAACTGTTTTTT	CASSPTSATNEKLFF
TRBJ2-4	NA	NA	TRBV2	TGTGCCAGCAGTGAAAGTGGGCCGGCCAAAAACATTCAGTACTTC	CASSESGPAKNIQYF
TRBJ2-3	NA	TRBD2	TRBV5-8	TGTGCCAGCGCTCACGGGGGGGGAAACACAGATACGCAGTATTTT	CASAHGGGNTDTQYF
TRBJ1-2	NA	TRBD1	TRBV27	TGTGCCAGCAGTTTATCTCCGACAGGGGGCAACTATGGCTACACCTTC	CASSLSPTGGNYGYTF
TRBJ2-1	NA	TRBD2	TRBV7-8	TGTGCCAGCAGCTTAAGGGCCTCTAGCGGGGGGGCCGTAGGGAATGAGCAGTTCTTC	CASSLRASSGGAVGNEQFF
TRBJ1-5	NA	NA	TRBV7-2	TGTGCCAGCAGCTTAGATGGACGGGATCCCCAGCATTTT	CASSLDGRDPQHF
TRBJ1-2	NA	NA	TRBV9	TGTGCCAGCAGCAGGGAGACGGTATCCTATGGCTACACCTTC	CASSRETVSYGYTF
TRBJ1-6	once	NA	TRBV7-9	TGTGCCAGCAGCTTAGCAACGCGGGGATCTAATTCACCCCTCCACTTT	CASSLATRGSNSPLHF
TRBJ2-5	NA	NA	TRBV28	TGTGCCAGCAGTCTTCCAGCTGGTGGGGGCGAAGGGATCGGAGAGACCCAGTACTTC	CASSLPAGGGEGIGETQYF
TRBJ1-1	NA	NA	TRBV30	TGTGCCTGGAGTACTAAAACGGTGAACACTGAAGCTTTCTTT	CAWSTKTVNTEAFF
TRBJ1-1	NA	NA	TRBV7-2	TGTGCCAGCAGCTCACAGATGAACACTGAAGCTTTCTTT	CASSSQMNTEAFF
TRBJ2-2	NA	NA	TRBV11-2	TGTGCCAGCAGCTCGACACTCCAGGGAACGAACACCGGGGAGCTGTTTTTT	CASSSTLQGTNTGELFF
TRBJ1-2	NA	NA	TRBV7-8	TGTGCCAGCAGTCCCCGTGAACAGGGCTATGGCTACACCTTC	CASSPREQGYGYTF
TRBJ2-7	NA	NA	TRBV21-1	TGTGCCAGCAGCCTCCGCTCGGGAATCCCCTACGAGCAGTACTTC	CASSLRSGIPYEQYF
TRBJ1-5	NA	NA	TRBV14	TGTGCCAGCTGCGCCGGTCAGCCCCAGCATTTT	CASCAGQPQHF
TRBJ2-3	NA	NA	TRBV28	TGTGCCAGCAGAAGGGGTACAGATACGCAGTATTTT	CASRRGTDTQYF
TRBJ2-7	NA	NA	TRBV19	TGTGCCAGTAGTATCTCGGACAGCCAGTCCTACGAGCAGTACTTC	CASSISDSQSYEQYF
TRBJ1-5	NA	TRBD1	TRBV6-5	TGTGCCAGCAAGAGGGCAGGGGGTACTCAGCCCCAGCATTTT	CASKRAGGTQPQHF
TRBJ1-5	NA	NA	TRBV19	TGTGCCAGTAGCGCACGGGAGGACCAGCCCCAGCATTTT	CASSAREDQPQHF
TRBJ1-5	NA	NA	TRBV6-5	TGTGCCAGCAGCCGACGGTGGGAGGGTCAGCCCCAGCATTTT	CASSRRWEGQPQHF
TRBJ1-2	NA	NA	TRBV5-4	TGTGCCAGCAGCTCTACCTTCGGACAAGGCGGCTACACCTTC	CASSSTFGQGGYTF
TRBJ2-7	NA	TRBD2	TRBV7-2	TGTGCCAGCAGCTCTATACTAGCGGGGGACTACGAGCAGTACTTC	CASSSILAGDYEQYF
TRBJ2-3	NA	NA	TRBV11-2	TGTGCCAGCAGCTTAGATCGGGGCACAGATACGCAGTATTTT	CASSLDRGTDTQYF
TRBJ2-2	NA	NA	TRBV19	TGTGCCAGTAGTTGGGGGGATACAAGCGCCGGGGAGCTGTTTTTT	CASSWGDTSAGELFF
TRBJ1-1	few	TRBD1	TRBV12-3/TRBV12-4	TGTGCCAGCAGCGCGACAGGGGGGACTGAAGCTTTCTTT	CASSATGGTEAFF
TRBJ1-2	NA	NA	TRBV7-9	TGTGCCAGCAGCTCCGGCGGTCAGCACTATGGCTACACCTTC	CASSSGGQHYGYTF
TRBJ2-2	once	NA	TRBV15	TGTGCCACCAGCAGCGCCCCCTGGTGGGGGGAAACCGGGGAGCTGTTTTTT	CATSSAPWWGETGELFF
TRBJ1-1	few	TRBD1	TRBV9	TGTGCCAGCAGCGACCTCCGGGACAGGGGGCGTCCAGCTTTCTTT	CASSDLRDRGRPAFF
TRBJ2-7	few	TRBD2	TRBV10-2	TGCGCCAGCGTTGGGCTAGCGGGGGGGCTCGAGCAGTACTTC	CASVGLAGGLEQYF
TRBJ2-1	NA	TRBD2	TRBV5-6	TGTGCCAGCAGCTTGACGACTAGCGGGGGGCATTACAATGAGCAGTTCTTC	CASSLTTSGGHYNEQFF
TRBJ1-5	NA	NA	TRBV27	TGTGCCAGCGGGTTCAGGCAGCCCCAGCATTTT	CASGFRQPQHF
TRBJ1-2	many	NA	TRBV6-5	TGTGCCAGCAGTCCCCAAGGAGGGGCAGATGGCTACACCTTC	CASSPQGGADGYTF
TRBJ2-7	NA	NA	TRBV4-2	TGTGCCAGCAGCCAGGCGGGACCGCCGAGCTCCTACGAGCAGTACTTC	CASSQAGPPSSYEQYF
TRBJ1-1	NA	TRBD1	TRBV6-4	TGTGCCAGCAGACGGCGTGGGACAGGGGTACGGGAAGCTTTGAACACTGAAGCTTTCTTT	CASRRRGTGVREALNTEAFF
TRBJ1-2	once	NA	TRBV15	TGTGCCACCAGCAGAGATCTCGCGCCTAACTATGGCTACACCTTC	CATSRDLAPNYGYTF
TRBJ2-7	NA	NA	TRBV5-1	TGCGCCAGCGGCCCAGGGGGGCACTACGAGCAGTACTTC	CASGPGGHYEQYF
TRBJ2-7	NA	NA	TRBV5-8	TGTGCCAGCAGCGCGACTAGGTCGGGGGAGCAGTACTTC	CASSATRSGEQYF
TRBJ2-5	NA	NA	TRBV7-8	TGTGCCAGCAGCCCCATCTCGGGGGAGACCCAGTACTTC	CASSPISGETQYF
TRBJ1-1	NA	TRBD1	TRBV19	TGTGCCAGTAGTATCGACCGACAGGGGAGAACTGAAGCTTTCTTT	CASSIDRQGRTEAFF
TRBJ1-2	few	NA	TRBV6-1	TGTGCCAGCAGTGAATTCGCAAGGGGTAACTATGGCTACACCTTC	CASSEFARGNYGYTF
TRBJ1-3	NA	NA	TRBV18	TGTGCCAGCTCATTAAGACAGTTCCCCTCTGGAAACACCATATATTTT	CASSLRQFPSGNTIYF